The sample holds a few counts of the clone carrying this TCR beta chain. The sample is drawn from a study of blood T cells in healthy people across ages. The second PCR ran about 6 to 11 cycles with a sample-barcoded 5' primer and J-beta primers. Each CDR3 protein gets one entry after TCRdb re-called the 5' RACE reads with MiXCR. The table shows 1.5 million to 2 million distinct CDR3 sequences, with 28% occurring only once. Every sample gave at least 6 micrograms of total RNA when it was extracted. The CDR3 sequence is 14 residues long. With V trimmed by 6 bases and J by 9 bases, 9 bases remained unmatched. Germline V gene sequence: CDR1 SGHRS, CDR2 YFSETQ.

The TCR comes from a woman aged 25 to 39 in good health. Sequenced sample: blood. The chain has TRBV5-1 and TRBJ2-1; 10 bases align to TRBD2. Here the CDR3 DNA reads TGCGCCAGCAAGCCTAGCGGGAGTCGTAGTGAGCAGTTCTTC. Its translation is CASKPSGSRSEQFF. Full variable domain (outside the CDR3, taken from reference TRBV5-1 and TRBJ2-1): KAGVTQTPRYLIKTRGQQVTLSCSPISGHRSVSWYQQTPGQGLQFLFEYFSETQRNKGNFPGRFSGRQFSNSRSEMNVSTLELGDSALYLCASKPSGSRSEQFFGPGTRLTVL.